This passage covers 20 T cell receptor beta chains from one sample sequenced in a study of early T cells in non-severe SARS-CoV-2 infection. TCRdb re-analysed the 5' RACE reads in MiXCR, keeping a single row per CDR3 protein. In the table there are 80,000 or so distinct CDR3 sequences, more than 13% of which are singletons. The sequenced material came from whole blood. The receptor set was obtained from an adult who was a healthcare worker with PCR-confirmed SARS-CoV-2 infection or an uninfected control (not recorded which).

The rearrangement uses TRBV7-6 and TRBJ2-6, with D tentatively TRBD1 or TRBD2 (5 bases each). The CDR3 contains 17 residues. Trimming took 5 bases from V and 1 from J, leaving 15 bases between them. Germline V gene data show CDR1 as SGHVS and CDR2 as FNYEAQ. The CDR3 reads CASSPLEGSSGANVLTF. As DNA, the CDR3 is TGTGCCAGCAGCCCCCTCGAGGGGTCGTCTGGGGCCAACGTCCTGACTTTC.

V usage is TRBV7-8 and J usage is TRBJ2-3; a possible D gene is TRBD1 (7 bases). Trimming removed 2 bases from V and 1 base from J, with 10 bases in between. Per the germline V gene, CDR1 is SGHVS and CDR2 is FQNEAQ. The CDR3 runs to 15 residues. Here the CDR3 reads CASSLSRGGTDTQYF. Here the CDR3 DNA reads TGTGCCAGCAGCTTAAGCAGGGGGGGCACAGATACGCAGTATTTT.

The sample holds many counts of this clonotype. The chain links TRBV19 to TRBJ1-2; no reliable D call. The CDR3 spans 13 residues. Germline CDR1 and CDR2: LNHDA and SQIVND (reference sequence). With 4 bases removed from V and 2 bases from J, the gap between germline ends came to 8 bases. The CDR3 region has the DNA TGTGCCAGTAGTAAAGGACGAAACTATGGCTACACCTTC. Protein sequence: CASSKGRNYGYTF. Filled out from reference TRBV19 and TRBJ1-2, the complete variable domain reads DGGITQSPKYLFRKEGQNVTLSCEQNLNHDAMYWYRQDPGQGLRLIYYSQIVNDFQKGDIAEGYSVSREKKESFPLTVTSAQKNPTAFYLCASSKGRNYGYTFGSGTRLTVV.

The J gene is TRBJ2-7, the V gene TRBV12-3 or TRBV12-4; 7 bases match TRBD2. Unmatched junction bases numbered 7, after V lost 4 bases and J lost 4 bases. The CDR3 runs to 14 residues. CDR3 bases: TGTGCCAGCAGTTCTGGACTAGTCAGATACGAGCAGTACTTC. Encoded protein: CASSSGLVRYEQYF.

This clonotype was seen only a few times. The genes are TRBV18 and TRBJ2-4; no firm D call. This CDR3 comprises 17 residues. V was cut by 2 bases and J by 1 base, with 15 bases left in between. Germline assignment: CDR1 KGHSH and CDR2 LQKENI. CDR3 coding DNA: TGTGCCAGCTCACCAGCGTCAGAACCTTTGGCCAAAAACATTCAGTACTTC. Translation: CASSPASEPLAKNIQYF.

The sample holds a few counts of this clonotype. CDR3 sequence reads: CASRRGTDTDTQYF. Written as DNA, the CDR3 is TGTGCCAGCAGGAGGGGAACAGACACAGATACGCAGTATTTT. J is TRBJ2-3 and V is TRBV6-1; tentatively, D is TRBD1 or TRBD2 (5 bases each). V lost 6 bases and J lost 2, with 12 bases in between. CDR3 length: 14 residues. Germline V gives CDR1 MNHNS, CDR2 SASEGT.

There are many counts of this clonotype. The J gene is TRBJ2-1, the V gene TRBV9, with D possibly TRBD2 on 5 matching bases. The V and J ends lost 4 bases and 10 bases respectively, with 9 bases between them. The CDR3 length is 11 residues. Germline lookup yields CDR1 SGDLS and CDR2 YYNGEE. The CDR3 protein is CASSNREEQFF. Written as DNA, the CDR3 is TGTGCCAGCAGCAATCGGGAAGAGCAGTTCTTC.

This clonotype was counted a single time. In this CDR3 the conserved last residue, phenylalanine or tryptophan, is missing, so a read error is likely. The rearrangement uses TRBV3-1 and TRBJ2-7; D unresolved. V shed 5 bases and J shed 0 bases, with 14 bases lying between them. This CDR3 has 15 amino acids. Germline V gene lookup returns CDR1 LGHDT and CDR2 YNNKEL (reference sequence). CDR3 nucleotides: TGTGCCAGCAGCGATTCTAGAATACGCTCCTACGAGCAGTACTTA. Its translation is CASSDSRIRSYEQYL.

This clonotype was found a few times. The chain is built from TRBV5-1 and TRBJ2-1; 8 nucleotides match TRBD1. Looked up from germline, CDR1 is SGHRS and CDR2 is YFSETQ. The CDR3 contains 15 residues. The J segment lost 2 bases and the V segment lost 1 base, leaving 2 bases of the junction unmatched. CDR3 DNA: TGCGCCAGCAGCTTGTCACAGGGGGCCTACAATGAGCAGTTCTTC. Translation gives CASSLSQGAYNEQFF.

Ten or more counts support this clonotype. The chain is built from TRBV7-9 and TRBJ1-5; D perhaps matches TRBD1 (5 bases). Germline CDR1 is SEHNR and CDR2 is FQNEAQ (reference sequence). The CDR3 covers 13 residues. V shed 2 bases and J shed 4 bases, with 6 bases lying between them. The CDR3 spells CASSLSGNQPQHF. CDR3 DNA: TGTGCCAGCAGCTTATCAGGGAATCAGCCCCAGCATTTT. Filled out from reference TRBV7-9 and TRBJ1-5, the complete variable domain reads DTGVSQNPRHKITKRGQNVTFRCDPISEHNRLYWYRQTLGQGPEFLTYFQNEAQLEKSRLLSDRFSAERPKGSFSTLEIQRTEQGDSAMYLCASSLSGNQPQHFGDGTRLSIL.

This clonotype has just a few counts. CDR3 loop: CASSSHSWTSGRVYNEQFF. CDR3 nucleotides: TGTGCCAGCAGCTCACATTCTTGGACTAGCGGGAGGGTATACAATGAGCAGTTCTTC. The chain recombines TRBV7-8 with TRBJ2-1, with TRBD2 identical over 15 bases. CDR3 size: 19 residues. Trimming removed 4 bases from V and 4 bases from J; junction bases left unmatched: 11. From germline, CDR1 is SGHVS and CDR2 FQNEAQ. The whole variable domain, filled in from reference TRBV7-8 and TRBJ2-1, reads GAGVSQSPRYKVAKRGQDVALRCDPISGHVSLFWYQQALGQGPEFLTYFQNEAQLDKSGLPSDRFFAERPEGSVSTLKIQRTQQEDSAVYLCASSSHSWTSGRVYNEQFFGPGTRLTVL.

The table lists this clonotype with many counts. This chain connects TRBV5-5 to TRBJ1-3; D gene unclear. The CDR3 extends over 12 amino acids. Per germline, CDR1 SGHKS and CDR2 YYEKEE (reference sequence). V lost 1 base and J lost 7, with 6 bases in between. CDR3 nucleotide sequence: TGTGCCAGCAGCTTGTTACCTAACACCATATATTTT. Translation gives CASSLLPNTIYF.

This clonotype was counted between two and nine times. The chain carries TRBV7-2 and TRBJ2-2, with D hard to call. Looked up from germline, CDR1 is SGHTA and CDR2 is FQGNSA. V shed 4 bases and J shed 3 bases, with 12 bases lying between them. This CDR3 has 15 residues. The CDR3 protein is CASSSLLSYTGELFF. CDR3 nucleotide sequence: TGTGCCAGCAGCTCGCTACTTTCTTACACCGGGGAGCTGTTTTTT.

The CDR3 DNA follows: TGCGCCAGCTCCTTAATTTCACAGGGCTTCGAGCAGTACTTC. It is translated as CASSLISQGFEQYF. This sequence joins TRBV10-2 and TRBJ2-7, with D perhaps matching TRBD1 (6 bases). Trimming removed 8 bases at V and 6 bases at J, with 20 bases between. Germline lookup yields CDR1 WSHSY and CDR2 SAAADI. The CDR3 is made up of 14 amino acids.

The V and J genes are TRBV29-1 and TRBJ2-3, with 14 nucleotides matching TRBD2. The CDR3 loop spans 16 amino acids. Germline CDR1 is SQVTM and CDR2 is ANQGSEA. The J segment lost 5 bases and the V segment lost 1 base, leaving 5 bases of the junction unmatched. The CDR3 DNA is TGCAGCGTTGAAGGGGGACTAGCGGGAGCCATAGATACGCAGTATTTT. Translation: CSVEGGLAGAIDTQYF.

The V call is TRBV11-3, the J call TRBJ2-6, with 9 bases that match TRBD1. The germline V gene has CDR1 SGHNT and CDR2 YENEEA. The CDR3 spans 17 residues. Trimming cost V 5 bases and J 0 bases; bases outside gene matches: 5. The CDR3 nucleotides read TGTGCCAGCAGCGCGGGACAGGGCTCCTCTGGGGCCAACGTCCTGACTTTC. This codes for CASSAGQGSSGANVLTF. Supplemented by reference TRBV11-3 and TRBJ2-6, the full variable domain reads EAGVVQSPRYKIIEKKQPVAFWCNPISGHNTLYWYLQNLGQGPELLIRYENEEAVDDSQLPKDRFSAERLKGVDSTLKIQPAELGDSAVYLCASSAGQGSSGANVLTFGAGSRLTVL.

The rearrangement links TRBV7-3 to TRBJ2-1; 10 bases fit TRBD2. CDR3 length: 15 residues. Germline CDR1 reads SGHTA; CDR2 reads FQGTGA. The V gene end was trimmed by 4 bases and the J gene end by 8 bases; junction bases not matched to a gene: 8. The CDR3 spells CASSSTSGMGDEQFF. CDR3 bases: TGTGCCAGCAGCTCCACTAGCGGGATGGGCGATGAGCAGTTCTTC.

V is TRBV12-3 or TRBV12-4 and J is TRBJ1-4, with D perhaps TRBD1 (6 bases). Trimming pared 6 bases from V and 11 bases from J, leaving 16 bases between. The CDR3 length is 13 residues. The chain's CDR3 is CASSSEDRSKLFF. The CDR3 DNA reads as TGTGCCAGCAGCTCGGAAGACAGGTCGAAACTGTTTTTT.

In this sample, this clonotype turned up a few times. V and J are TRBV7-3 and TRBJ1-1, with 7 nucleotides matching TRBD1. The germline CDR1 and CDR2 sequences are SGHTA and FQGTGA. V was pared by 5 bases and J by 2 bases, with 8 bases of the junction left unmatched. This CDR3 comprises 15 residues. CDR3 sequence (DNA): TGTGCCAGCAGCCCCCAGGGGGGGCCTAACACTGAAGCTTTCTTT. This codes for CASSPQGGPNTEAFF.

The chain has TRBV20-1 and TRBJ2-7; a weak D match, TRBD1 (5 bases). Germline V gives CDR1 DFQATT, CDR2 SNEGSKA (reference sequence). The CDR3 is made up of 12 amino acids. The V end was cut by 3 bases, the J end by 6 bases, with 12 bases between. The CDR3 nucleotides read TGCAGTGCTAGTGGGGAACAGGCCGAGCAGTACTTC. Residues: CSASGEQAEQYF.